This entry is about one T cell receptor beta chain. Three rounds of nested PCR, following a modified ARM-PCR protocol, produced the TCRbeta library. TCRdb analysed the multiplex PCR reads with MiXCR anew, one entry per CDR3 protein. Here the sample spans 100,000 to 120,000 distinct CDR3 sequences, about 87% being singletons. These data belong to a study of tumor and adjacent non-tumor tissue in lung cancer. No cell sorting was done before RNA was extracted from the tissue. The germline V and J ends were trimmed by 4 bases and 5 bases, with 7 bases remaining between them. The V gene's germline CDR1 is SGHAT and CDR2 FQDESV (reference sequence). This CDR3 is built from 12 residues.

Sequencing used lung tumor tissue. This rearrangement joins TRBV11-1 to TRBJ2-3; no firm D call. This TCR derives from a man in his 70s with non-small cell lung cancer. The CDR3 is CASSYSLDTQYF. CDR3 DNA: TGTGCCAGCAGCTACTCTCTAGATACGCAGTATTTT.